Listed below are T cell receptor beta chains from one sample, sequenced in a study of blood T cell repertoires in COVID-19. TCRdb's copy holds only in-frame clones and misses some; the assay was immunoSEQ multiplex PCR. The sample shows fewer than 50,000 clones, around four fifths of them seen only once. Sequences were obtained from peripheral blood. These receptors all stem from a man older than 75 with active or convalescent COVID-19. The conserved cysteine and the conserved F or W are not part of the CDR3 here.

TRBV15	ATSRRGQGANIQY
TRBV2	ASSDHDSFSGANVLT
TRBV9	ASSATSGGDTQY
TRBV11-2	ASSPRTSGGAGETQY
TRBV5-4	ASSLDWRGGGSEQF
TRBV11-2	ASSSNTGTTGANVLT
TRBV2	ASRGSVNTEAF
TRBV10-3	AISRTERDYEQY
TRBV13	ASSLSQSTDTQY
TRBV28	ASSSPGTYRGYT
TRBV5-1	ASSLVPGYEQY
TRBV19	ASTDREGNTIY
TRBV4-1	ASSHPTSGRVYEQY
TRBV5-4	ASSLGTGGRETQY
TRBV10-3	AIADSRSGNTIY
TRBV19	ASSIGAGFQETQY
TRBV5-1	ASITGTSGQETQY
TRBV4-3	ASSHVSGPSYNEQF
TRBV2	ASRMTGGVVYGYT
TRBV18	ASSPRTGGYTEAF
TRBV6-2/TRBV6-3	ASSSLFEQY
TRBV5-4	ASSNLQEAAEAF
TRBV2	ASTPGRVTGETQY
TRBV25-1	ASSESTSGHNEQF
TRBV19	ATSPGHPYGYT
TRBV2	ASSGQVRRESPLH
TRBV9	ASSVGFAINQETQY
TRBV5-1	ASSQGGTDNEQF
TRBV19	ASSGTGAYEQY
TRBV27	ASSFSEADTQY
TRBV19	ASSMEGPRVRNIQY
TRBV24-1	ATSDNRGAGELF
TRBV5-6	ASSLVSGGSTGELF
TRBV30	AWSSSGNTIY
TRBV2	ASSAEGWETQY
TRBV19	ASSWQGNEKLF
TRBV29-1	SVTPSSSYEQY
TRBV11-2	ASSLGQGSGYT